This TCR beta chain was profiled in a study of blood T cell repertoires in COVID-19. Study at large: PBMCs, B-cell-depleted T cells, or T cells provided the cDNA or gDNA that made up the material.

As regards this clone: The junction shows a germline mismatch at one end, possibly a read error.

Produced via immunoSEQ multiplex PCR; TCRdb's table is partial and in-frame only. The sample has nearly 250,000 clones, roughly nine tenths seen once. The length of the CDR3 is 19 residues. Germline V gives CDR1 SSHAT, CDR2 FNYEAQ (reference sequence). Specimen: peripheral blood. J is TRBJ2-2 and V is TRBV7-7; possibly TRBD2 for D (6 bases). The sequence was collected from a woman in her sixties or seventies who had recovered from COVID-19. CDR3 protein: CASSDSRDGGLRTRGELFF. The CDR3 bases are TGTGCTAGCAGCGACTCGAGGGACGGAGGACTACGAACACGGGGGGAGCTGTTTTTT. Full variable domain (missing parts from reference TRBV7-7 and TRBJ2-2): GAGVSQSPRYKVTKRGQDVTLRCDPISSHATLYWYQQALGQGPEFLTYFNYEAQPDKSGLPSDRFSAERPEGSISTLTIQRTEQRDSAMYRCASSDSRDGGLRTRGELFFGEGSRLTVL.